This entry features one T cell receptor (beta chain) sequence. Its target is unknown. Building of the TCR beta libraries involved iRepertoire HTBI primers and Arm-PCR of CDR3 regions. A single record per CDR3 protein comes from TCRdb applying MiXCR to the multiplex PCR reads. The sample holds about 530,000 distinct CDR3 sequences, more than 15% seen once. This entry belongs to a study of regulatory T cells in long-lasting Graves disease. Study-level points and caveats: Only peripheral blood was studied, not thyroid tissue.

Time point indicated: newly diagnosed GD, antithyroid drugs for less than 3 months. The TCR library was made from RNA that had been extracted from PBMCs in TRIzol. The same sample was also studied in work on T cells in Graves' hyperthyroidism and ophthalmopathy. As that study records: Stability of Graves' hyperthyroidism was defined as absent ophthalmopathy progression within 18 months.

The sample here was peripheral blood mononuclear cells (PBMCs), taken at new diagnosis, from a patient treated with antithyroid drugs. The origin of this receptor is a woman aged 40 to 65 with Graves disease.

CDR3 sequence (DNA): TGCAGTGCTACCCGGGCAGCCTACGAGCAGTACTTC. Translated: CSATRAAYEQYF. The chain uses TRBV20-1 and TRBJ2-7, with D unclear. The CDR3 sequence is 12 residues long. Trimming removed 4 bases at V and 2 bases at J, with 9 bases between. Germline loops: CDR1 DFQATT, CDR2 SNEGSKA (reference sequence).